The source of this T cell receptor beta chain is a study of cytomegalovirus exposure and HLA in healthy donors. Overall study: Of the donors genotyped, several hundred in all, 75% to 85% fell in the Caucasian-associated ancestry cluster.

Whole-study findings and limits: In a later analysis, V- and J-gene trimming of beta chains associated with a DCLRE1C missense variant, replicated independently. In a later analysis, donors in an Asian-associated ancestry cluster reportedly had fewer N-insertions in productive TCRs than the cohort mean.

CDR1 and CDR2 (germline): MNHEY, SMNVEV (reference sequence). The V segment lost 7 bases and the J segment 9 bases; nucleotides outside the gene matches: 7. The CDR3 loop spans 13 amino acids. The study ran its PCR with 60 Vbeta and 13 Jbeta primers. Data came from immunoSEQ multiplex PCR; TCRdb stores just in-frame clones and leaves some out. The table lists about 140,000 clones, 60% to 85% of them singletons. Notes on this clone: Its antigen is still unknown.

This chain connects TRBV27 to TRBJ2-1; 9 bases align to TRBD2. The sequenced material came from PBMCs. This receptor was identified in a man aged 35-49 years in good health and CMV-seropositive. The CDR3 reads CASTLAGWGEQFF. The CDR3 bases are TGTGCCAGCACCCTAGCGGGGTGGGGTGAGCAGTTCTTC.